What follows describes a single TCR beta chain. The table came from immunoSEQ multiplex PCR; TCRdb's copy has only in-frame clones and leaves some out. The sample has 170,000 or so clones; approximately 86% are singletons. The trim removed 11 bases at V and 8 bases at J, leaving 13 bases unmatched. From germline, CDR1 is LNHDA and CDR2 SQIVND (reference sequence). The CDR3 totals 14 residues. This record comes from a study of blood T cell repertoires in COVID-19. Study summary: Sources were T cells, B-cell-depleted T cells, or PBMCs; the material itself was cDNA or gDNA.

The receptor's source is a man aged 35-49 years with active or convalescent COVID-19. The chain employs TRBV19 and TRBJ1-4; 8 positions match TRBD1. The sample consisted of peripheral blood. This chain's CDR3 is CAVRGGQGGEKLFF. The CDR3 nucleotides are TGTGCCGTCAGAGGAGGACAGGGTGGGGAAAAACTGTTTTTT. Supplemented by reference TRBV19 and TRBJ1-4, the full variable domain reads DGGITQSPKYLFRKEGQNVTLSCEQNLNHDAMYWYRQDPGQGLRLIYYSQIVNDFQKGDIAEGYSVSREKKESFPLTVTSAQKNPTAFYLCAVRGGQGGEKLFFGSGTQLSVL.